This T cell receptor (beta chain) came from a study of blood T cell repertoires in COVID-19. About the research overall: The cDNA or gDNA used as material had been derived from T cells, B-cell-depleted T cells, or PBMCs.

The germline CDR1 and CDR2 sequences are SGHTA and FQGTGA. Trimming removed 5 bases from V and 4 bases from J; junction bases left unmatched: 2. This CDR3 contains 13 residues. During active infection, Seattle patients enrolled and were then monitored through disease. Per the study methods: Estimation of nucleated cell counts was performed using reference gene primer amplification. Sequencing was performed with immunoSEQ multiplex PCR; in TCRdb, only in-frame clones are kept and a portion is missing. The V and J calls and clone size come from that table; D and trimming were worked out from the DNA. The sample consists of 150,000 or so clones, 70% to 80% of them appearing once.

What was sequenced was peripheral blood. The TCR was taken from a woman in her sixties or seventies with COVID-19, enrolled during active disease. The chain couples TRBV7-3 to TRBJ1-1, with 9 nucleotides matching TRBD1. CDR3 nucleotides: TGTGCCAGCAGCCCGGGACAGGGCACTGAAGCTTTCTTT. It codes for CASSPGQGTEAFF.